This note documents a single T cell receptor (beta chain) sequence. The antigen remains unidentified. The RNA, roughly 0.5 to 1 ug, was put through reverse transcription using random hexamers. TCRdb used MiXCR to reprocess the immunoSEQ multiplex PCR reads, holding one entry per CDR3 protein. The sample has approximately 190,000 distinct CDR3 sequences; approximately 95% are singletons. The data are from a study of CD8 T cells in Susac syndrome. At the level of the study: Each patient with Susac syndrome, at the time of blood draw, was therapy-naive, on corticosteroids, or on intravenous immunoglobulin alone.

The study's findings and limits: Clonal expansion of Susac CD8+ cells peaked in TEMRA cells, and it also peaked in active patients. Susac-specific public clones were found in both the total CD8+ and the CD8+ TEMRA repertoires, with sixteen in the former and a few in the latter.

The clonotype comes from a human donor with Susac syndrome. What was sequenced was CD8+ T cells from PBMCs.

CDR3 sequence: CASSKRGQNTEAFF. For the CDR3, the DNA is TGTGCCAGCAGTAAAAGAGGACAGAACACTGAAGCTTTCTTT. V usage is TRBV25-1 and J usage is TRBJ1-1; TRBD1 is a possible D gene (5 bases). V lost 5 bases, J lost 1 base, and 11 bases lay in between. This CDR3 comprises 14 residues. CDR1 is MGHDK, CDR2 SYGVNS, per germline. The whole variable domain, filled in from reference TRBV25-1 and TRBJ1-1, reads EADIYQTPRYLVIGTGKKITLECSQTMGHDKMYWYQQDPGMELHLIHYSYGVNSTEKGDLSSESTVSRIRTEHFPLTLESARPSHTSQYLCASSKRGQNTEAFFGQGTRLTVV.